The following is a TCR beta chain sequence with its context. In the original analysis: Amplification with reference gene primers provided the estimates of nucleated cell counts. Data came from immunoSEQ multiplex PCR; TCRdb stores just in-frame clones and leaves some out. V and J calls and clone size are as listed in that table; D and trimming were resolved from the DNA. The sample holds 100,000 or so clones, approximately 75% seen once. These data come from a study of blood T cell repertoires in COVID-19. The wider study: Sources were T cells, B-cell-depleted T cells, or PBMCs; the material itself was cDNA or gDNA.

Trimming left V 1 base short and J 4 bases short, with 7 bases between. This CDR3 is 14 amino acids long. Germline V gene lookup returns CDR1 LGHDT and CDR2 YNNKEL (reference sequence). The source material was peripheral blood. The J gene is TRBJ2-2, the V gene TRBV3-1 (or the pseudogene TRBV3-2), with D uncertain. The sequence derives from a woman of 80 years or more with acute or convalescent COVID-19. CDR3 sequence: CASSQVSGTGELFF. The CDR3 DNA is TGTGCCAGCAGCCAAGTATCGGGCACCGGGGAGCTGTTTTTT.